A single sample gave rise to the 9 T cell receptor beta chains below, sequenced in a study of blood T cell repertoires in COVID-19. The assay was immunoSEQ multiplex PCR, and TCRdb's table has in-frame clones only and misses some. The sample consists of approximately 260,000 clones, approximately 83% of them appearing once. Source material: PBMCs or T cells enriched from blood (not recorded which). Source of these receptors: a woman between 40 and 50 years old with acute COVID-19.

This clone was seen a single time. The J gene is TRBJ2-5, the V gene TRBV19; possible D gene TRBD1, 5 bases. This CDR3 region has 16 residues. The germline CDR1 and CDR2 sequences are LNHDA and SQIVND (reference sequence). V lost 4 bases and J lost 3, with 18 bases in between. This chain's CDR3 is CASSTLVGVLKETQYF. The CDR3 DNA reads TGTGCCAGTAGTACTTTGGTAGGGGTATTGAAAGAGACCCAGTACTTC.

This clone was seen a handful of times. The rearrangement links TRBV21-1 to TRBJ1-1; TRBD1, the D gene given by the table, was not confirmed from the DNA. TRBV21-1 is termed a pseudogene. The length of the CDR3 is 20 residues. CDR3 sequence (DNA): TGTGCCAGCAGCACCCATCCCCACGGACAGGACTCAGGGGTTGACACTGAAGCTTTCTTT. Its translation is CASSTHPHGQDSGVDTEAFF.

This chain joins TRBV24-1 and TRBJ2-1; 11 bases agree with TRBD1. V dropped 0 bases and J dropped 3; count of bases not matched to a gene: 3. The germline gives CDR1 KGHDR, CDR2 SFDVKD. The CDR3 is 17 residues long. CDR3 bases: TGTGCCACCAGTGATTTGGGGACAGGGGGTTTCTACAATGAGCAGTTCTTC. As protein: CATSDLGTGGFYNEQFF.

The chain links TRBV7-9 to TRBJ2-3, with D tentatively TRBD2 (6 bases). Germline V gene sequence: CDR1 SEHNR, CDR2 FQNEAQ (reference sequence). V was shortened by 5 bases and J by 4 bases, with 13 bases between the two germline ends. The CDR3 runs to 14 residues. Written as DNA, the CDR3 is TGTGCCAGCAGCCATGGCAGGGAGGCAGATACGCAGTATTTT. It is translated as CASSHGREADTQYF.

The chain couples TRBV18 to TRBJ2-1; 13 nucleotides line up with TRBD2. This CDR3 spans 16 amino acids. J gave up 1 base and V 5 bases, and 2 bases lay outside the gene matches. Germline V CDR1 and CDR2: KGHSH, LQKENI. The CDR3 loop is CASSSTSGGSYNEQFF. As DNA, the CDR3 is TGTGCCAGCTCATCGACTAGCGGGGGGTCCTACAATGAGCAGTTCTTC.

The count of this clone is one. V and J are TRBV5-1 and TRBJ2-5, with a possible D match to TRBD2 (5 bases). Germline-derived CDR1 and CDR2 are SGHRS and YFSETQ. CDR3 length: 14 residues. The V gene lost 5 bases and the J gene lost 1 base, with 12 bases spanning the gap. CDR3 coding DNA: TGCGCCAGCAGTCTGGTGGAGGTCCAAGAGACCCAGTACTTC. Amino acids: CASSLVEVQETQYF. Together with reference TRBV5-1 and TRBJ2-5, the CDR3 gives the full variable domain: KAGVTQTPRYLIKTRGQQVTLSCSPISGHRSVSWYQQTPGQGLQFLFEYFSETQRNKGNFPGRFSGRQFSNSRSEMNVSTLELGDSALYLCASSLVEVQETQYFGPGTRLLVL.

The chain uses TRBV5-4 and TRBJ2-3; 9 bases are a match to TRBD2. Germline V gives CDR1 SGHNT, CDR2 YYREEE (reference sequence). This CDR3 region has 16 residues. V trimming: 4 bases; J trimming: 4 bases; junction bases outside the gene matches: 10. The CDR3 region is CASSPKGTSLPDTQYF. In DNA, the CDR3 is TGTGCCAGCAGCCCGAAAGGGACTAGCCTCCCAGATACGCAGTATTTT.

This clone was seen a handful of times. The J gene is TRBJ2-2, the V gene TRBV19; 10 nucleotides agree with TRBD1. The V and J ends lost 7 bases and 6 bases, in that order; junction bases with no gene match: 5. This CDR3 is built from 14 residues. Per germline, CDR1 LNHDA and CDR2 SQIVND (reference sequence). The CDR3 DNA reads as TGTGCCAGTATGGGACAGGGGATCTCCGGGGAGCTGTTTTTT. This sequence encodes CASMGQGISGELFF.

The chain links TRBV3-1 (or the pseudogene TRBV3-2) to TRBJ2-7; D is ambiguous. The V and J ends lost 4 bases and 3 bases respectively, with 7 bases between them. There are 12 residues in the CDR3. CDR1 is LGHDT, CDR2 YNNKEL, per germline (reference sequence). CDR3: CASSLDFYEQYF. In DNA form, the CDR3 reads TGTGCCAGCAGCCTCGACTTCTACGAGCAGTACTTC.